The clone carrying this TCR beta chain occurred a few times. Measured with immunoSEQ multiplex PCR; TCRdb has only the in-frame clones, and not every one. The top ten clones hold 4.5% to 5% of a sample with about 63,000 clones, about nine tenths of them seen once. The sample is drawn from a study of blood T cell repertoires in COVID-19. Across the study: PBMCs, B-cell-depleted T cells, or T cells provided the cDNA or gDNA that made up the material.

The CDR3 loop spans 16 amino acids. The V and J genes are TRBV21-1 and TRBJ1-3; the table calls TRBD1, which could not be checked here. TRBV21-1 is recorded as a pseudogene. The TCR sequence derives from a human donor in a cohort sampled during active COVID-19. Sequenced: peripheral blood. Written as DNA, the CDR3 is TGTGCCAGCAGCAAAGGGACAGTAAACTCTGGAAACACCATATATTTT. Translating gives CASSKGTVNSGNTIYF.